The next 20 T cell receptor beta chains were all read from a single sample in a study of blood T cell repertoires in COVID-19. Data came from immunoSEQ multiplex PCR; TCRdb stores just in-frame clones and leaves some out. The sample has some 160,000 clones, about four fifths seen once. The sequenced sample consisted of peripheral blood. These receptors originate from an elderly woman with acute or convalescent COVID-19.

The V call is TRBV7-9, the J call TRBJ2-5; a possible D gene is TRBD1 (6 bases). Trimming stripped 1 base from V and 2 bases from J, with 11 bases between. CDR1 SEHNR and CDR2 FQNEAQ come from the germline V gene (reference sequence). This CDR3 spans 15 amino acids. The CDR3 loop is CASSLDAGTQETQYF. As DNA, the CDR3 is TGTGCCAGCAGCTTAGATGCAGGGACACAAGAGACCCAGTACTTC. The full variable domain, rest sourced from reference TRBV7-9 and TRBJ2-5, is DTGVSQNPRHKITKRGQNVTFRCDPISEHNRLYWYRQTLGQGPEFLTYFQNEAQLEKSRLLSDRFSAERPKGSFSTLEIQRTEQGDSAMYLCASSLDAGTQETQYFGPGTRLLVL.

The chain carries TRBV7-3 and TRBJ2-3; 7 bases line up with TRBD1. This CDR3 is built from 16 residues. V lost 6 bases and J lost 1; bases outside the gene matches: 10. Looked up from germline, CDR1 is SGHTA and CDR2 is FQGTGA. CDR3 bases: TGTGCCAGCAGTCCAATACAGGGGTGGGGCACAGATACGCAGTATTTT. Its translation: CASSPIQGWGTDTQYF.

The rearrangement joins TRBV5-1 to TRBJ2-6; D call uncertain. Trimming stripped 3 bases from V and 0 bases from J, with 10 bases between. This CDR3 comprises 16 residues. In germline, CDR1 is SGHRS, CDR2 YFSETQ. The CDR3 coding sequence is TGCGCCAGCAGCTCTGGGCCTAACTCTGGGGCCAACGTCCTGACTTTC. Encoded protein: CASSSGPNSGANVLTF.

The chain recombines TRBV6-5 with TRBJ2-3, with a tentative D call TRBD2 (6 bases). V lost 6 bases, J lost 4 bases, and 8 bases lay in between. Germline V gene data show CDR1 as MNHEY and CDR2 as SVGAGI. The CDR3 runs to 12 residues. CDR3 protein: CASRGDSDTQYF. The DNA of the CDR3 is TGTGCCAGCAGAGGGGACTCAGATACGCAGTATTTT.

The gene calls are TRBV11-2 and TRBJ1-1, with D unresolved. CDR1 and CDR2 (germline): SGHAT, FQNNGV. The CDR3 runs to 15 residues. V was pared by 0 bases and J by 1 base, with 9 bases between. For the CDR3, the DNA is TGTGCCAGCAGCTTAGATCGTCGGGGGAACACTGAAGCTTTCTTT. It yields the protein CASSLDRRGNTEAFF.

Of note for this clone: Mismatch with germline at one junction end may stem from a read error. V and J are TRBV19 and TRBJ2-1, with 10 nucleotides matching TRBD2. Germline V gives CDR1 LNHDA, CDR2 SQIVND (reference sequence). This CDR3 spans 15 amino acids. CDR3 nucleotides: TGTGCCGGTAGTAAAAGGACTAGCGGTTACAATGAGCAGTTCTTC. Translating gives CAGSKRTSGYNEQFF.

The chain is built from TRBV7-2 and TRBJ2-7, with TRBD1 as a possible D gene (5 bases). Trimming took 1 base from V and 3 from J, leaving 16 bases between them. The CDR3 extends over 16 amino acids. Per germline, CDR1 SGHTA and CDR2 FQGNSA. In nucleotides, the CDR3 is TGTGCCAGCAGCTTAGGATTCTCGACAGAACGCTACGAGCAGTACTTC. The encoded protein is CASSLGFSTERYEQYF.

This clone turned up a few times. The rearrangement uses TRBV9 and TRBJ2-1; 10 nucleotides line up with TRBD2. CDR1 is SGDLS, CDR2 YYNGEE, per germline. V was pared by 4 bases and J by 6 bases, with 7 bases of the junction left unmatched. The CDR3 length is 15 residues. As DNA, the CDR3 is TGTGCCAGCAGCCTAGCGGGAGAGGGTCGCAATGAGCAGTTCTTC. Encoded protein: CASSLAGEGRNEQFF.

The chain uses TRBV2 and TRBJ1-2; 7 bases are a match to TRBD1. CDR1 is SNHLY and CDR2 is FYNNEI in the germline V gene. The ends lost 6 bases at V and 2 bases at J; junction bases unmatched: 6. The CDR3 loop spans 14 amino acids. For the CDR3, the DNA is TGTGCCAGCAGCGCAGCGACAGGGAACTATGGCTACACCTTC. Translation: CASSAATGNYGYTF.

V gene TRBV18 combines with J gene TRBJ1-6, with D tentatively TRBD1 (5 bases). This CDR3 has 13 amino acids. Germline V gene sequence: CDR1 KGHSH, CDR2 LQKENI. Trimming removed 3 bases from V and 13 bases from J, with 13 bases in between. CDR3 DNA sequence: TGTGCCAGCTCACCCGCACAGGACAAGCCCCTCCACTTT. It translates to CASSPAQDKPLHF.

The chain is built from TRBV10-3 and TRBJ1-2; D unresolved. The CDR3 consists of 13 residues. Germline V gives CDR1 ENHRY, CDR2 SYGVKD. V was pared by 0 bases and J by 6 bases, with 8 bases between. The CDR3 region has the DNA TGTGCCATCAGTGAGTCGATTGGAGATGGCTACACCTTC. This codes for CAISESIGDGYTF.

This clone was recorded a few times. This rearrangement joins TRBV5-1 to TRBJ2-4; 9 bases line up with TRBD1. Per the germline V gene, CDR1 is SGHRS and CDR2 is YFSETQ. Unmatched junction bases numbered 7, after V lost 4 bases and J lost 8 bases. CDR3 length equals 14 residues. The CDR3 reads CASSLRTGDDIQYF. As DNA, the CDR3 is TGCGCCAGCAGCCTAAGGACAGGGGACGACATTCAGTACTTC.

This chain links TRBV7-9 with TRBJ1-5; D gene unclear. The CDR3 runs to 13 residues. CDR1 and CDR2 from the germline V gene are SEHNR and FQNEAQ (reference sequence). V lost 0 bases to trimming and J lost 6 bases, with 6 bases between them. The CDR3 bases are TGTGCCAGCAGCTTAGCTGTGGCTCAGCCCCAGCATTTT. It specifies CASSLAVAQPQHF.

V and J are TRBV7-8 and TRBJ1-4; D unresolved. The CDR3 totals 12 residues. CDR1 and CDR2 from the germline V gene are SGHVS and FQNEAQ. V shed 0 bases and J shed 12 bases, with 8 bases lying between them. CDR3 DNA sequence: TGTGCCAGCAGCTTAGCACGGAGAGAACTGTTTTTT. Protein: CASSLARRELFF.

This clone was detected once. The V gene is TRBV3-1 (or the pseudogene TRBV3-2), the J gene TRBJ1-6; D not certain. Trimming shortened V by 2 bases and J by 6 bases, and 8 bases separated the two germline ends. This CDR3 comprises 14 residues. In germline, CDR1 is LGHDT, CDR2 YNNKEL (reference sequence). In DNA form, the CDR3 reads TGTGCCAGCAGCCAAACTATTGTTAATTCACCCCTCCACTTT. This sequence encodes CASSQTIVNSPLHF.

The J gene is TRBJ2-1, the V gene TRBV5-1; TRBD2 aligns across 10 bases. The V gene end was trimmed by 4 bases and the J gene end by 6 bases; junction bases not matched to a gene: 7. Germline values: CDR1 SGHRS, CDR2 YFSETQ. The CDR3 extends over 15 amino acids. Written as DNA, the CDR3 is TGCGCCAGCAGCCTAACTAGCGGGATTACCAATGAGCAGTTCTTC. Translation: CASSLTSGITNEQFF.

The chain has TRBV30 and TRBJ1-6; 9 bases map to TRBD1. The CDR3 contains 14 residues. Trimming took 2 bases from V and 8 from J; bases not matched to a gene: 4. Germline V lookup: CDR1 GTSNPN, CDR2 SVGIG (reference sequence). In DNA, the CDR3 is TGTGCCTGGAGTAAGAGACAGGGGGATTCACCCCTCCACTTT. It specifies CAWSKRQGDSPLHF.

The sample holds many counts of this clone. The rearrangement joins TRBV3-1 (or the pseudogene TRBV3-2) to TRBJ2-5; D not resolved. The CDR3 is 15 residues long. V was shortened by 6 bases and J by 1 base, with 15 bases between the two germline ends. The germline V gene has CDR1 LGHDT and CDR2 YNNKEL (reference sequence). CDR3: CASRETAGTQETQYF. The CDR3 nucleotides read TGTGCCAGCAGAGAGACCGCAGGTACCCAAGAGACCCAGTACTTC.

The CDR3 DNA sequence: TGTGCCAGCAGTTACCTAGCGGGGGGGCGGAATGAGCAGTTCTTC. This gives the protein CASSYLAGGRNEQFF. The V call is TRBV6-2 or TRBV6-3, the J call TRBJ2-1; 12 bases line up with TRBD2. The CDR3 is made up of 15 amino acids. With 2 bases clipped from V and 7 bases from J, the junction kept 3 bases outside the gene matches. Germline assignment: CDR1 MNHEY and CDR2 SVGEGT.

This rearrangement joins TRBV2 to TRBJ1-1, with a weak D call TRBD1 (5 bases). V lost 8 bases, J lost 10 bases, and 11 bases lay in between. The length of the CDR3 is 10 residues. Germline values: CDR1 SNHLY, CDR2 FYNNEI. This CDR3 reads CASGTGGAFF. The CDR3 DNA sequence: TGTGCCAGCGGGACCGGGGGAGCTTTCTTT.